Detailed here is one TCR beta chain. No antigen is known for it. The data were taken from a study of blood T cells in healthy people across ages. It was with a sample-barcoded 5' primer and a J-beta primer mix that a second PCR of roughly 7 to 12 cycles was run. Using its own MiXCR run on the 5' RACE reads, TCRdb lists one record per CDR3 protein. The sample has 1,500,000 or so distinct CDR3 sequences, approximately 59% seen once. Per germline, CDR1 DFQATT and CDR2 SNEGSKA (reference sequence). This CDR3 comprises 13 residues. V dropped 3 bases and J dropped 3 bases, with 10 bases sitting between them. Study results and limitations: The long-lived group displayed more naive CD4+ cells, plus higher diversity, than the aged donors did. Diversity estimates from one million T cells were considered underestimates.

Sequenced sample: blood. This chain uses TRBV20-1 with TRBJ2-3, with a possible D match to TRBD2 (6 bases). The sequence was collected from a young man in good health. CDR3 DNA sequence: TGCAGTGCTAGCTCACTAGCTACAGATACGCAGTATTTT. The encoded protein is CSASSLATDTQYF.